This record covers a single TCR beta chain. Its cognate antigen is unknown. This sample is part of a study of T cells in Graves' hyperthyroidism and ophthalmopathy. Study-level background: Before any treatment, at initial diagnosis, peripheral blood was collected.

Findings of the study overall: A model of 13 V-J pairs discriminated ophthalmopathy from stable hyperthyroidism.

Hyperthyroidism, newly diagnosed and lasting under 2 months, affected patients aged 18 to 65. Amplified regions were TCR beta CDR3 sequences from RNA transcripts. During a first-round RT-PCR of the TCR CDR3, the HTBI primer set was used. TCRdb independently ran MiXCR on the multiplex PCR reads; one entry per CDR3 protein. Among about 560,000 distinct CDR3 sequences listed, around 14% were seen once. This clonotype was sampled from a woman aged 25 to 39 with Graves' hyperthyroidism. The sample taken for sequencing was blood.

CDR3 nucleotide sequence: TGTGCCAGCAGCTTCCGGGACAGGGCTCTGGCCGGGGAGCTGTTTTTT. This codes for CASSFRDRALAGELFF. J is TRBJ2-2 and V is TRBV9; TRBD1 agrees at 9 bases. This CDR3 comprises 16 residues. Germline-derived CDR1 and CDR2 are SGDLS and YYNGEE. J was trimmed by 6 bases and V by 4 bases; bases with no gene match: 10.